A selection of T cell receptor beta chains follows, all from one sample in a study of cytomegalovirus exposure and HLA in healthy donors. Profiled with immunoSEQ multiplex PCR; TCRdb holds only in-frame clones, not every one. The sample gives some 150,000 clones, 94% of which show up once; less than 2% is in the top ten. Sequenced input: PBMCs. Receptors originate from a man between 18 and 29 years old in good health and CMV-seropositive. Both conserved end residues are part of each CDR3. The order of the fields is V gene, J gene, D gene, clone size, CDR3 DNA, CDR3 protein. D genes are given only for firm matches. Clone sizes are given selectively: once, few, many, or a class where the clone is expanded.

TRBV30	TRBJ2-5	.	.	TGTGCCTGGAACCGCGGGCCCGGGGAGACCCAGTACTTC	CAWNRGPGETQYF
TRBV4-1	TRBJ2-7	.	.	TGCGCCAGCAGCCAAGTCAACGGAGCCTACGAGCAGTACTTC	CASSQVNGAYEQYF
TRBV7-3	TRBJ2-7	TRBD2	.	TGTGCCAGCAGCCCGGCGGCGGGAGTGCACGAGCAGTACTTC	CASSPAAGVHEQYF
TRBV7-2	TRBJ2-5	TRBD2	.	TGTGCCAGCAGCTTAGGGGTGGAGAGCGGGACCGCCAGGGAGACCCAGTACTTC	CASSLGVESGTARETQYF
TRBV19	TRBJ2-7	.	.	TGTGCCAGTAGTATCGGGAACGTTGAGCAGTACTTC	CASSIGNVEQYF
TRBV4-2	TRBJ2-7	TRBD1	.	TGTGCCAGCAGCCAAGCGACAGGGAGATCCTACGAGCAGTACTTC	CASSQATGRSYEQYF
TRBV10-3	TRBJ1-3	TRBD1	.	TGTGCCACTGCTAAGGGGGCCCTCTCTGGAAACACCATATATTTT	CATAKGALSGNTIYF
TRBV18	TRBJ2-7	TRBD1	.	TGTGCCAGCTCACCGACAGGGGGCGACGAGCAGTACTTC	CASSPTGGDEQYF
TRBV11-2	TRBJ2-2	TRBD2	once	TGTGCCAGCAGCCAGTCCCCTGGCGGGAGAATCGGGGAGCTGTTTTTT	CASSQSPGGRIGELFF
TRBV7-9	TRBJ1-2	.	.	TGTGCCAGCAGCTCTTATCAGGGATCTAACTATGGCTACACCTTC	CASSSYQGSNYGYTF
TRBV19	TRBJ1-1	TRBD1	.	TGTGCCAGTAGTTCCGACAGGGGGCCCGAAGCTTTCTTT	CASSSDRGPEAFF
TRBV7-2	TRBJ2-7	.	.	TGTGCCAGCAGCTTAATGGAGGGACTGCGCGAGCAGTACTTC	CASSLMEGLREQYF
TRBV29-1	TRBJ1-4	.	once	TGCAGCGTTGTAGGAGAGGGCGTTGCAACTAATGAAAAACTGTTTTTT	CSVVGEGVATNEKLFF
TRBV28	TRBJ2-7	.	.	TGTGCCAGCAGTGGGGGGATTTTCGAGCAGTACTTC	CASSGGIFEQYF
TRBV5-6	TRBJ1-2	TRBD1	.	TGTGCCAGCAGCTTGGAGGGGGCCCCGTGGGACTATGGCTACACCTTC	CASSLEGAPWDYGYTF
TRBV19	TRBJ1-1	.	.	TGTGCCAGTAGCGTCACAGTTAACACTGAAGCTTTCTTT	CASSVTVNTEAFF
TRBV29-1	TRBJ1-2	.	.	TGCAGCGTTAAATCCACCACATCAATTAACTATGGCTACACCTTC	CSVKSTTSINYGYTF
TRBV11-2	TRBJ1-5	.	.	TGTGCCAGCAGCTCCAGCGGTGGATTTGAGCCCCAGCATTTT	CASSSSGGFEPQHF
TRBV5-4	TRBJ2-7	.	.	TGTGCCAGCAGCTCCTCATCAGGGTTTCCCACCTACGAGCAGTACTTC	CASSSSSGFPTYEQYF
TRBV5-1	TRBJ2-7	.	.	TGCGCCAGCAGCCTGGGAACAGGGACCTACGAGCAGTACTTC	CASSLGTGTYEQYF
TRBV6-1	TRBJ2-5	TRBD1	.	TGTGCCAGCAGGGAAACCGGGACAGGGGGTTGGGAGACCCAGTACTTC	CASRETGTGGWETQYF
TRBV6-1	TRBJ2-7	TRBD1	.	TGTGCCAGCAGTGAGACAGGGCTATACGAGCAGTACTTC	CASSETGLYEQYF
TRBV11-1	TRBJ2-7	TRBD1	.	TGTGCCAGCAGCTTCGGACAGGACTACGAGCAGTACTTC	CASSFGQDYEQYF
TRBV4-1	TRBJ2-5	.	.	TGCGCCAGCAGCGCGAGAAGGGACACAGAGTACCAAGAGACCCAGTACTTC	CASSARRDTEYQETQYF
TRBV5-1	TRBJ1-1	.	.	TGCGCCAGCGCCCCTGGTCAAGGGGCAGACACTGAAGCTTTCTTT	CASAPGQGADTEAFF
TRBV7-8	TRBJ2-7	.	.	TGTGCCAGCAGCTTAGACTTAGGGACTCCTACTGGGGAGCAGTACTTC	CASSLDLGTPTGEQYF
TRBV18	TRBJ2-5	.	.	TGTGCCAGCTCACCCGGAGTAGAGACCCAGTACTTC	CASSPGVETQYF
TRBV6-6	TRBJ1-2	TRBD1	.	TGTGCCAGCAGGGGGACAGGAGTTATGGGTGGCTACACCTTC	CASRGTGVMGGYTF
TRBV4-1	TRBJ1-2	.	.	TGCGCCAGCAGCCAAGCTCCCCAGGCAATCTATGGCTACACCTTC	CASSQAPQAIYGYTF
TRBV7-3	TRBJ1-5	.	.	TGTGCCAGCAGCTTAGACGGGAATCAGCCCCAGCATTTT	CASSLDGNQPQHF
TRBV6-1	TRBJ2-5	.	.	TGTGCCAGCAGTGGGGGAGCCTTCCCGACGACCCAGTACTTC	CASSGGAFPTTQYF
TRBV15	TRBJ2-7	TRBD2	.	TGTGCCACCAGCAGAGTTGCGGGAGGCGACTCCTACGAGCAGTACTTC	CATSRVAGGDSYEQYF
TRBV5-6	TRBJ2-5	TRBD2	.	TGTGCCAGCAGCTTGGCACTAGCGGCCCAAGAGACCCAGTACTTC	CASSLALAAQETQYF
TRBV27	TRBJ2-5	.	.	TGTGCCAGCAGTTTATACGCGTCCGGGGAGACCCAGTACTTC	CASSLYASGETQYF
TRBV29-1	TRBJ1-1	.	.	TGCAGCGCTAGGACAGACGCGAATGCTTTCTTT	CSARTDANAFF
TRBV2	TRBJ2-3	.	.	TGTGCCAGCAATAGAGGGCCCCCAGATACGCAGTATTTT	CASNRGPPDTQYF
TRBV5-4	TRBJ2-5	.	.	TGTGCCAGCAGCCTAGGGGGGGCGGAGGAGACCCAGTACTTC	CASSLGGAEETQYF
TRBV27	TRBJ2-7	.	.	TGTGCCAGCAGTCCTCGCGGGACAGCCAACTACGAGCAGTACTTC	CASSPRGTANYEQYF
TRBV7-2	TRBJ2-1	.	.	TGTGCCAGCAGCATCCTCCTAGTGCATGAGCAGTTCTTC	CASSILLVHEQFF
TRBV28	TRBJ1-2	.	.	TGTGCCAGCAGTTTACCGTCGGACAGAGACTATGGCTACACCTTC	CASSLPSDRDYGYTF
TRBV28	TRBJ2-7	TRBD1	.	TGTGCCAGCAGTTTATGGGGACAGTCCTACGAGCAGTACTTC	CASSLWGQSYEQYF
TRBV5-1	TRBJ2-7	.	.	TGCGCCAGCAGCCCGACGACAGGTGGAAACTACGAGCAGTACTTC	CASSPTTGGNYEQYF
TRBV19	TRBJ2-7	.	.	TGTGCCAGTAGTAAACAGGGAAGGACCTACGAGCAGTACTTC	CASSKQGRTYEQYF
TRBV29-1	TRBJ1-4	.	.	TGCAGCGTTGAAGATGCCAGGGAGGCTAATGAAAAACTGTTTTTT	CSVEDAREANEKLFF
TRBV27	TRBJ2-7	.	.	TGTGCCAGCAGCCAAGGGGCGGCACGGGCCTACGAGCAGTACTTC	CASSQGAARAYEQYF
TRBV2	TRBJ2-3	TRBD2	.	TGTGCCAGCAGTGAATCCCCCTTAGCGGGAGCGACAGATACGCAGTATTTT	CASSESPLAGATDTQYF